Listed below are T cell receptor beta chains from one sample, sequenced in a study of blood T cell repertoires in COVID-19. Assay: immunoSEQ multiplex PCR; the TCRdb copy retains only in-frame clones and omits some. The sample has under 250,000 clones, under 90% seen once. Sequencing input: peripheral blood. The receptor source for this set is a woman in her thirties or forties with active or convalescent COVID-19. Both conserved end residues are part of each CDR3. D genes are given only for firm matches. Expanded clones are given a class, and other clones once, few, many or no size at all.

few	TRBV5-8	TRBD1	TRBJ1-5	CASSPTGVSNQPQHF	TGTGCCAGCAGCCCGACAGGGGTTAGCAATCAGCCCCAGCATTTT
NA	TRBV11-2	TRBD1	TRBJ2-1	CASSLTGDRGNEQFF	TGTGCCAGCAGCTTAACCGGGGACAGGGGAAATGAGCAGTTCTTC
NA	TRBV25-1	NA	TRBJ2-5	CASSAPGGQETQYF	TGTGCCAGCAGTGCGCCCGGGGGCCAAGAGACCCAGTACTTC
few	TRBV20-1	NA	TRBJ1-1	CSASFGGQPNTEAFF	TGCAGTGCTAGTTTCGGCGGACAGCCGAACACTGAAGCTTTCTTT
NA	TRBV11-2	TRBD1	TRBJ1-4	CASSLGPTGFGLFF	TGTGCCAGCAGCTTGGGCCCGACAGGGTTTGGACTGTTTTTT
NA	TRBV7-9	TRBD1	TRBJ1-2	CASSQSGQGNYGYTF	TGTGCCAGCAGCCAAAGCGGACAGGGAAACTATGGCTACACCTTC
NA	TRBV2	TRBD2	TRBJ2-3	CASKSGSSADTQYF	TGTGCCAGCAAGAGCGGGAGCAGCGCAGATACGCAGTATTTT
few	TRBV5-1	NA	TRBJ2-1	CASSLGAGASYNEQFF	TGCGCCAGCAGCTTGGGTGCGGGGGCCTCCTACAATGAGCAGTTCTTC
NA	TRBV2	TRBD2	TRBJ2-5	CASTSGGETQYF	TGTGCCAGCACTAGCGGGGGTGAGACCCAGTACTTC
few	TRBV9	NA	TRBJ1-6	CASRGNNSPLHF	TGTGCCAGCAGGGGCAATAATTCACCCCTCCACTTT
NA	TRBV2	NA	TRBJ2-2	CASSPGSTGELFF	TGTGCCAGCAGTCCGGGTAGCACCGGGGAGCTGTTTTTT
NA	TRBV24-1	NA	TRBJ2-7	CATSDPRQEVDHEQYF	TGTGCCACCAGTGATCCCCGGCAGGAGGTTGACCACGAGCAGTACTTC
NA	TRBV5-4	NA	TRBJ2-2	CASSPNINTGELFF	TGTGCCAGCAGCCCGAACATAAACACCGGGGAGCTGTTTTTT
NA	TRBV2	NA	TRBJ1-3	CASEEGAGNTIYF	TGTGCCAGTGAGGAGGGAGCTGGAAACACCATATATTTT
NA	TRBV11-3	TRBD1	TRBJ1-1	CASTLSGQGGTEAFF	TGTGCCAGCACCCTCTCCGGACAGGGGGGAACTGAAGCTTTCTTT
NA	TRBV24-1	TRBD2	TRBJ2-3	CATSSPGLGSTDTQYF	TGTGCCACCAGCAGCCCGGGACTAGGGAGCACAGATACGCAGTATTTT
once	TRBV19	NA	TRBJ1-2	CASIRRLTAGEYGYTF	TGTGCCAGTATCCGTCGATTGACAGCAGGAGAATATGGCTACACCTTC
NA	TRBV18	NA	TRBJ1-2	CASSPPRDSGGLSYGYTF	TGTGCCAGCTCACCACCGAGAGACAGCGGGGGTCTTAGCTATGGCTACACCTTC
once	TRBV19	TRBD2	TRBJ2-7	CASSITSGVSYEQYF	TGTGCCAGTAGTATAACTAGCGGGGTCTCCTACGAGCAGTACTTC
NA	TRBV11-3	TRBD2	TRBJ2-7	CASRTSGSYEQYF	TGTGCCAGCAGGACTAGCGGGTCCTACGAGCAGTACTTC
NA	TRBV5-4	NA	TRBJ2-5	CASSLERGQETQYF	TGTGCCAGCAGCTTGGAACGGGGCCAAGAGACCCAGTACTTC
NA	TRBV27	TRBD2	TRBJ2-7	CASSLNSGLRNEQYF	TGTGCCAGCAGTTTAAATAGCGGGCTCAGGAACGAGCAGTACTTC
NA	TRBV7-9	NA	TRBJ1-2	CASSRAQVTYGYTF	TGTGCCAGCAGCCGCGCGCAGGTTACCTATGGCTACACCTTC
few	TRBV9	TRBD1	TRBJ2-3	CASSAHRGGSGDTQYF	TGTGCCAGCAGCGCTCACAGGGGTGGTTCGGGCGATACGCAGTATTTT
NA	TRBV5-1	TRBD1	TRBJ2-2	CASSPRTGGEELFF	TGCGCCAGCAGCCCGAGGACAGGGGGCGAGGAGCTGTTTTTT
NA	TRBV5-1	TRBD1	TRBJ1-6	CASSAGTGGSLGSYNSPLHF	TGCGCCAGCAGCGCCGGGACAGGGGGCTCCCTTGGCTCCTATAATTCACCCCTCCACTTT
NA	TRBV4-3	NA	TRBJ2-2	CASSQVEGPGELFF	TGCGCCAGCAGCCAAGTTGAGGGTCCCGGGGAGCTGTTTTTT
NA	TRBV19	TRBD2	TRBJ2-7	CASSMTGLAGGNSYEQYF	TGTGCCAGTAGTATGACCGGACTAGCGGGGGGGAACAGCTACGAGCAGTACTTC
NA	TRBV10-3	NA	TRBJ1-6	CAISESGGDSPLHF	TGTGCCATCAGTGAGTCGGGAGGGGATTCACCCCTCCACTTT
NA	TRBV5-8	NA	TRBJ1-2	CASSLRRTSGYGYTF	TGTGCCAGCAGCTTGAGACGGACTTCTGGGTATGGCTACACCTTC
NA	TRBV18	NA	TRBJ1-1	CASSRGLNTEAFF	TGTGCCAGCTCCCGGGGTTTGAACACTGAAGCTTTCTTT
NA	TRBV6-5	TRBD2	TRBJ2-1	CASSYLAGDEQFF	TGTGCCAGCAGTTACCTAGCGGGAGATGAGCAGTTCTTC
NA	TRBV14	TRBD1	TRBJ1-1	CASSHSQGASTEAFF	TGTGCCAGCAGCCACTCACAGGGGGCTAGCACTGAAGCTTTCTTT
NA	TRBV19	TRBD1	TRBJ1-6	CASSKRQGAYNSPLHF	TGTGCCAGTAGTAAGAGACAGGGGGCCTATAATTCACCCCTCCACTTT
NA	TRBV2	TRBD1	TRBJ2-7	CASTVSTDGRDRGMNEQYF	TGTGCCAGCACCGTTTCCACCGACGGTCGCGACAGGGGAATGAACGAGCAGTACTTC
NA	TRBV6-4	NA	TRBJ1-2	CANQTGYRDYGYTF	TGTGCCAACCAAACAGGGTACAGGGACTATGGCTACACCTTC
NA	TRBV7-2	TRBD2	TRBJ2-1	CASSLAPSGWRGHNEQFF	TGTGCCAGCAGCTTAGCACCTAGCGGTTGGCGGGGACACAATGAGCAGTTCTTC
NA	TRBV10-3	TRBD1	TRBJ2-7	CAISGGTGVYEQYF	TGTGCCATCAGTGGGGGAACAGGGGTGTACGAGCAGTACTTC
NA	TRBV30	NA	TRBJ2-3	CAWSEAGYRTDTQYF	TGTGCCTGGAGTGAGGCAGGTTACCGCACAGATACGCAGTATTTT
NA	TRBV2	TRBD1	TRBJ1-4	CASSAGTADEKLFF	TGTGCCAGCAGTGCCGGGACAGCAGACGAAAAACTGTTTTTT
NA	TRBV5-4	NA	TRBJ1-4	CASSLESGRGEKLFF	TGTGCCAGCAGCTTGGAGTCGGGTAGAGGTGAAAAACTGTTTTTT
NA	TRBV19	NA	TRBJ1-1	CASSIAGQTVNTEAFF	TGTGCCAGTAGTATTGCAGGACAGACAGTGAACACTGAAGCTTTCTTT
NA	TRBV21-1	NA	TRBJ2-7	CASSKAQDKISYEQYF	TGTGCCAGCAGCAAAGCCCAGGACAAAATCTCCTACGAGCAGTACTTC
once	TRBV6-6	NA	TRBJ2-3	CASPWDVGGVSDTQYF	TGTGCCAGCCCTTGGGACGTCGGCGGGGTCTCAGATACGCAGTATTTT
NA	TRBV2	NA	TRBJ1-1	CASSGSLDWMKDPTEAFF	TGTGCCAGCAGCGGTTCCCTCGACTGGATGAAAGACCCTACTGAAGCTTTCTTT
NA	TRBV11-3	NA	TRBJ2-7	CASSPSYEQYF	TGTGCCAGCAGCCCTAGCTACGAGCAGTACTTC
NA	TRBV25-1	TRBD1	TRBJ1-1	CASSHLRRTGNTEAFF	TGTGCCAGCAGCCACCTCCGAAGGACAGGGAACACTGAAGCTTTCTTT
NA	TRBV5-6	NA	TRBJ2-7	CASSLWAGAYEQYF	TGTGCCAGCAGCTTGTGGGCAGGGGCATACGAGCAGTACTTC